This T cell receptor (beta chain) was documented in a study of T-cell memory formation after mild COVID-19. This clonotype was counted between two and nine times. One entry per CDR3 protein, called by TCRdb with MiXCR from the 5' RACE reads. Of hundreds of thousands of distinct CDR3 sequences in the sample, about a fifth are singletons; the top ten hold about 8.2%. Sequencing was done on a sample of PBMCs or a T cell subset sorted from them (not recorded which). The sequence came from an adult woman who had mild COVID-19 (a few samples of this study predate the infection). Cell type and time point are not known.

The CDR3 DNA sequence: TGTGCCACCAGTGACTCGGACAGATATGGCTACACCTTC. Its translation is CATSDSDRYGYTF. This sequence joins TRBV24-1 and TRBJ1-2; maybe TRBD1 (6 bases). V lost 4 bases to trimming and J lost 5 bases, with 10 bases between them. Germline loops: CDR1 KGHDR, CDR2 SFDVKD. The CDR3 contains 13 residues.